The 19 T cell receptor beta chains reported below all come from one sample, sequenced in a study of T cell repertoires in cytomegalovirus infection. TCRdb itself ran the reads through MiXCR, one entry per CDR3 protein. This sample carries 480,000 or so distinct CDR3 sequences, approximately 11% of them seen once, and the ten largest clones take roughly a tenth. The sample consisted of PBMCs. Source of these receptors: a human donor in good health (CMV status not recorded). Some clones in this sample may be carry-over from other donors' samples.

The table lists this clonotype with many counts. V is TRBV20-1 and J is TRBJ2-7, with 8 bases lining up with TRBD1. CDR1 and CDR2 from the germline V gene are DFQATT and SNEGSKA (reference sequence). CDR3 size: 16 residues. J gave up 0 bases and V 3 bases, and 10 bases lay outside the gene matches. CDR3 residues: CSASPRTGMISYEQYF. CDR3 bases: TGCAGTGCTAGTCCCCGGACAGGGATGATCTCCTACGAGCAGTACTTC.

This clonotype has ten or more counts. The rearrangement links TRBV7-2 to TRBJ1-3, with D unclear. This CDR3 spans 15 amino acids. V was pared by 5 bases and J by 3 bases, with 14 bases between. Looked up from germline, CDR1 is SGHTA and CDR2 is FQGNSA. The DNA of the CDR3 is TGTGCCAGCAGCCCCGATGGGGTGGGTGGAAACACCATATATTTT. Protein sequence: CASSPDGVGGNTIYF.

Ten or more counts support this clonotype. The gene calls are TRBV14 and TRBJ1-2; D call uncertain. Germline CDR1 and CDR2: SGHDN and FVKESK. This CDR3 comprises 14 residues. Trimming cost V 0 bases and J 5 bases, with 10 bases left between them. As DNA, the CDR3 is TGTGCCAGCAGCCAAGATTCGAAGGGATATGGCTACACCTTC. Its protein is CASSQDSKGYGYTF.

The V gene is TRBV5-6, the J gene TRBJ2-7; tentative D call: TRBD2 (7 bases). The CDR3 spans 17 residues. CDR1 and CDR2 from the germline V gene are SGHDT and YYEEEE. The V gene lost 3 bases and the J gene lost 2 bases, with 21 bases spanning the gap. The CDR3 loop is CASSWGGPGDWTYEQYF. The DNA for the CDR3 is TGTGCCAGCAGCTGGGGAGGGCCAGGGGATTGGACCTACGAGCAGTACTTC.

In this sample, this clonotype turned up many times. The rearrangement joins TRBV7-2 to TRBJ2-7, with D hard to call. The CDR3 extends over 15 amino acids. Germline V CDR1 and CDR2: SGHTA, FQGNSA. Deletions cut 3 bases from V and 6 bases from J, with 18 bases between. CDR3 nucleotides: TGTGCCAGCAGCTTGGTCCTAGACGCGACCGGCGAGCAGTACTTC. As protein: CASSLVLDATGEQYF.

The chain links TRBV7-9 to TRBJ1-1, with 11 bases matching TRBD1. Trimming at V came to 5 bases and at J to 3 bases, leaving 5 bases not matched to a gene. The CDR3 is made up of 15 amino acids. Germline V lookup: CDR1 SEHNR, CDR2 FQNEAQ (reference sequence). The CDR3 sequence is CASSRRDRGDTEAFF. The CDR3 DNA follows: TGTGCCAGCAGCAGAAGGGACAGGGGGGACACTGAAGCTTTCTTT.

The CDR3 DNA reads TGCAGTGCTAGAGATCGCCTCCGCGGAAACACTGAAGCTTTCTTT. Translated, it gives CSARDRLRGNTEAFF. The chain joins TRBV20-1 to TRBJ1-1; the D is unclear. Per germline, CDR1 DFQATT and CDR2 SNEGSKA (reference sequence). Trimming left V 0 bases short and J 2 bases short, with 13 bases between. The CDR3 loop spans 15 amino acids.

The V call is TRBV12-3 or TRBV12-4, the J call TRBJ1-1, with D perhaps matching TRBD1 (5 bases). The V end lost 1 base, the J end lost 8 bases, and 11 bases lay between the germline ends. The CDR3 is 13 residues long. The CDR3 DNA reads as TGTGCCAGCAGTTTAGGAGGGGCCGTAGAAGCTTTCTTT. Its protein is CASSLGGAVEAFF.

This clonotype showed up many times. This chain connects TRBV9 to TRBJ1-1; a weak D match, TRBD1 (6 bases). Germline lookup yields CDR1 SGDLS and CDR2 YYNGEE. The CDR3 loop spans 13 amino acids. V was cut by 2 bases and J by 1 base, with 6 bases left in between. This CDR3 is CASSVTGNTEAFF. The CDR3 DNA reads TGTGCCAGCAGCGTGACAGGGAACACTGAAGCTTTCTTT.

This clonotype was observed a few times. The chain has TRBV20-1 and TRBJ2-1; 14 bases align to TRBD2. The CDR3 consists of 18 residues. Germline CDR1 reads DFQATT; CDR2 reads SNEGSKA (reference sequence). The V segment lost 6 bases and the J segment 2 bases; nucleotides outside the gene matches: 12. This CDR3 is CSARSWTSGGLTYNEQFF. In DNA, the CDR3 is TGCAGTGCGCGCTCCTGGACTAGCGGGGGGCTCACCTACAATGAGCAGTTCTTC.

The table lists this clonotype with a few counts. The rearrangement uses TRBV7-9 and TRBJ2-7; 10 positions agree with TRBD2. There are 14 residues in the CDR3. V lost 6 bases and J lost 3; bases outside the gene matches: 5. Germline CDR1 and CDR2: SEHNR and FQNEAQ (reference sequence). Here the CDR3 reads CASRSSGRGYEQYF. CDR3 DNA: TGTGCCAGCAGATCTAGCGGGAGAGGCTACGAGCAGTACTTC.

This chain joins TRBV10-3 and TRBJ2-1, with TRBD2 matching 12 bases. The CDR3 consists of 15 residues. Germline-derived CDR1 and CDR2 are ENHRY and SYGVKD. The junction had 4 bases not matched to a gene; V was cut back by 6 bases and J by 4 bases. CDR3 protein: CAISSSGRDYNEQFF. For the CDR3, the DNA is TGTGCCATCAGCTCTAGCGGGAGGGATTACAATGAGCAGTTCTTC.

The V call is TRBV6-5, the J call TRBJ1-2, with 9 bases matching TRBD1. J lost 7 bases, V lost 5 bases, and 8 bases had no gene match. The CDR3 is made up of 14 amino acids. CDR1 MNHEY and CDR2 SVGAGI come from the germline V gene. The CDR3 region is CASSPWDRALGYTF. As DNA, the CDR3 is TGTGCCAGCAGTCCCTGGGACAGGGCACTTGGCTACACCTTC.

There are a few counts of this clonotype. The rearrangement links TRBV2 to TRBJ2-5; 11 bases fit TRBD2. The germline V gene encodes CDR1 SNHLY and CDR2 FYNNEI. V trimming: 5 bases; J trimming: 5 bases; junction bases outside the gene matches: 13. This CDR3 comprises 17 residues. The CDR3, as DNA: TGTGCCAGCAGTCCAATACCCATAGCGGGGGGGGTCGAGACCCAGTACTTC. Its translation is CASSPIPIAGGVETQYF. The whole variable domain, filled in from reference TRBV2 and TRBJ2-5, reads EPEVTQTPSHQVTQMGQEVILRCVPISNHLYFYWYRQILGQKVEFLVSFYNNEISEKSEIFDDQFSVERPDGSNFTLKIRSTKLEDSAMYFCASSPIPIAGGVETQYFGPGTRLLVL.

At least ten counts were recorded for this clonotype. This rearrangement joins TRBV28 to TRBJ2-1, with a weak D call TRBD2 (6 bases). CDR3 length equals 18 residues. CDR1 MDHEN and CDR2 SYDVKM come from the germline V gene. The germline V and J ends were trimmed by 4 bases and 0 bases, with 19 bases remaining between them. CDR3 sequence: CASSSVGGSGSSYNEQFF. CDR3 in DNA: TGTGCCAGCAGTTCAGTGGGCGGTAGCGGTAGCTCCTACAATGAGCAGTTCTTC.

This chain connects TRBV27 to TRBJ1-5; D is unclear. The germline V and J ends were trimmed by 2 bases and 7 bases, with 9 bases remaining between them. Germline loops: CDR1 MNHEY, CDR2 SMNVEV (reference sequence). The CDR3 runs 13 residues. CDR3 in amino acids: CASSLRGFQPQHF. The CDR3 DNA is TGTGCCAGCAGTTTAAGAGGGTTCCAGCCCCAGCATTTT.

As for this clonotype: This sequence may be a read error, since a much larger clone differs from it by one base. CDR3: CASRQNWTPKEGYTF. CDR3 bases: TGTGCCAGCAGACAGAACTGGACTCCTAAAGAGGGCTACACCTTC. This chain uses TRBV5-4 with TRBJ1-2; D remains unclear. V lost 5 bases, J lost 8 bases, and 22 bases lay in between. CDR3 length equals 15 residues. Germline CDR1 reads SGHNT; CDR2 reads YYREEE (reference sequence).

The chain has TRBV2 and TRBJ1-2, with TRBD1 matching 8 bases. The CDR3 consists of 14 residues. V dropped 2 bases and J dropped 7; count of bases not matched to a gene: 6. The germline gives CDR1 SNHLY, CDR2 FYNNEI. In DNA, the CDR3 is TGTGCCAGCAGTGAACCTGGGACAGGCCTTGGCTACACCTTC. This translates into CASSEPGTGLGYTF.

This chain connects TRBV20-1 to TRBJ2-1, with a weak D call TRBD2 (7 bases). Germline V CDR1 and CDR2: DFQATT, SNEGSKA (reference sequence). The CDR3 contains 15 residues. V was shortened by 3 bases and J by 7 bases, with 19 bases between the two germline ends. The CDR3 sequence: CSARGPGGGGNEQFF. DNA of the CDR3: TGCAGTGCTAGGGGCCCCGGCGGGGGCGGGAATGAGCAGTTCTTC.